Below, one T cell receptor beta chain is given with its context. Its antigen is undetermined. J gave up 2 bases and V 6 bases, and 5 bases lay outside the gene matches. The CDR3 runs to 15 residues. Germline V gene data show CDR1 as MNHEY and CDR2 as SMNVEV (reference sequence). Primers: 60 Vbeta forward and 13 Jbeta reverse. Authors' processing steps: Later reanalysis found 75 million to 95 million unique TCR beta chains, some 10 million of them shared. Some clones are missing from TCRdb's copy, which holds only in-frame ones; the method was immunoSEQ multiplex PCR. V and J calls and clone size are copied from that table; D and trimming were computed from the DNA. This repertoire shows some 140,000 clones, 79% found once; its top ten account for around 3%. These data come from a study of cytomegalovirus exposure and HLA in healthy donors. Healthy individuals who donated bone marrow served as the donors.

Study results and limitations: Accurate prediction of HLA-A and HLA-B alleles (for most subjects) was reportedly achieved from TCR beta sequences. The CMV antigen specificity of a few CMV-associated chains was confirmed through in vitro analysis.

The sequenced material came from PBMCs. This TCR came from a female donor in good health and CMV-seronegative. This rearrangement joins TRBV27 to TRBJ2-1, with 9 nucleotides matching TRBD2. The CDR3 protein is CASRLSGSTYNEQFF. CDR3 nucleotide sequence: TGTGCCAGCAGACTTAGCGGGAGTACCTACAATGAGCAGTTCTTC.